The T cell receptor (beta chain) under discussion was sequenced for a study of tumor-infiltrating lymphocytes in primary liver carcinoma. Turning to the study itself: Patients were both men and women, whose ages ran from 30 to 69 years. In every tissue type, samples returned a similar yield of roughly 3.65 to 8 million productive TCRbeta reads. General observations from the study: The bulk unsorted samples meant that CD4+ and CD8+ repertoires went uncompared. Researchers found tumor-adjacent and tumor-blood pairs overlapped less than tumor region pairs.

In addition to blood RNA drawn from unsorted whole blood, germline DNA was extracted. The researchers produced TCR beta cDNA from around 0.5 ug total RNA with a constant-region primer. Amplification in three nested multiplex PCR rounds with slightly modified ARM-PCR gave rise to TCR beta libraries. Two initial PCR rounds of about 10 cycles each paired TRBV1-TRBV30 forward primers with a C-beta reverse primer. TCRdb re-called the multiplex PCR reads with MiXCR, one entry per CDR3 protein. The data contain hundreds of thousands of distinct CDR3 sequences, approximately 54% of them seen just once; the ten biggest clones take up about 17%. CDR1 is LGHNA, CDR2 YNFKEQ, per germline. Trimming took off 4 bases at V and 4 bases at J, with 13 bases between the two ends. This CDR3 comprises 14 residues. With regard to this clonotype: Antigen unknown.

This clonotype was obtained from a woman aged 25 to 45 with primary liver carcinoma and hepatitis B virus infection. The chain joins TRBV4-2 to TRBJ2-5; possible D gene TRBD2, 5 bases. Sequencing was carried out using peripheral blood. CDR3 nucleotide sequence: TGTGCCAGCAGCCGAGGGAGCGAGCGAGAGACCCAGTACTTC. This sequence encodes CASSRGSERETQYF.